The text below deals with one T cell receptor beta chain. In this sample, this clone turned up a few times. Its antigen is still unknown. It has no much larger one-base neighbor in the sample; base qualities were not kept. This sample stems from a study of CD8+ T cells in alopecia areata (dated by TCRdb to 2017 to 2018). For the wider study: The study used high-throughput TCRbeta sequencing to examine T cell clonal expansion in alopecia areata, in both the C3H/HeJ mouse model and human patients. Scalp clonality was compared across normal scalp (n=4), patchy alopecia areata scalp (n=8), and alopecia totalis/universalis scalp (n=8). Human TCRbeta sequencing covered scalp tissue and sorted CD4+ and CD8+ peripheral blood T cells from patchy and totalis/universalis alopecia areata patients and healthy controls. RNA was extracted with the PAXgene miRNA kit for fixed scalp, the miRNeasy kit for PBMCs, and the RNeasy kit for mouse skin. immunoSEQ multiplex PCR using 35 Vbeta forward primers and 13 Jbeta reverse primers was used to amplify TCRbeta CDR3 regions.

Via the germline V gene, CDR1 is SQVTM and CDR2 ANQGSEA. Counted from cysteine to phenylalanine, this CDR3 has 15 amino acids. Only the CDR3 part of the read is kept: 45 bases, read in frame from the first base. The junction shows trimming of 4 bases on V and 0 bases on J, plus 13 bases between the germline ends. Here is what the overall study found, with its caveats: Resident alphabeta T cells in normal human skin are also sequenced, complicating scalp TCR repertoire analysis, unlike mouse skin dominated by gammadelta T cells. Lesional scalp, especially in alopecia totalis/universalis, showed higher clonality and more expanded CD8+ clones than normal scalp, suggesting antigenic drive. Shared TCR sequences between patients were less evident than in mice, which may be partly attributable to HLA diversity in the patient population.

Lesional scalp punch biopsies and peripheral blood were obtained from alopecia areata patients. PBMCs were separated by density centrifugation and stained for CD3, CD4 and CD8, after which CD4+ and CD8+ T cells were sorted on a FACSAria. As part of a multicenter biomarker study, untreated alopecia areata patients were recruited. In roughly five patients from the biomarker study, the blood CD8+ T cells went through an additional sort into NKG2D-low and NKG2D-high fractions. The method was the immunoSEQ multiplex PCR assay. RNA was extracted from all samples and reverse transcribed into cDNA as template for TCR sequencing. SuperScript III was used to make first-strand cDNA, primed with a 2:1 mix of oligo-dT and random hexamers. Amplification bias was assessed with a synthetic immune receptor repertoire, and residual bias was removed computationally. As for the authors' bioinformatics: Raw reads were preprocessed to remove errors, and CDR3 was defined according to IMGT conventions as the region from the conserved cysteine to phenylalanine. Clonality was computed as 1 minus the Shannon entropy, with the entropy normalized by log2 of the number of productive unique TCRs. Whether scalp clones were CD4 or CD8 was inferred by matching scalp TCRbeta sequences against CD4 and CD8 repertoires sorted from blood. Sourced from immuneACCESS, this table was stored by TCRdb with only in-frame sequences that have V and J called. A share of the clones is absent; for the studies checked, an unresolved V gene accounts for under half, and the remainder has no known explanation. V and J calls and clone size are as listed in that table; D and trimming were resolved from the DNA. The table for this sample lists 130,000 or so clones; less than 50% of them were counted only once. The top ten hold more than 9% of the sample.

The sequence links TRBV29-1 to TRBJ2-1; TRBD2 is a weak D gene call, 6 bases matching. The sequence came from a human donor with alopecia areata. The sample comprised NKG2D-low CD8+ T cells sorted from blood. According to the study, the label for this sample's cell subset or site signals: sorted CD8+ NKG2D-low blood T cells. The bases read TGCAGCGTTGCGAGCGGGTCGAGCTCCTACAATGAGCAGTTCTTC. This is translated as CSVASGSSSYNEQFF.